These 11 T cell receptor beta chains share one sample of origin, sequenced in a study of blood T cell repertoires in COVID-19. Clones were sequenced by immunoSEQ multiplex PCR, and TCRdb holds only the in-frame ones, with some missing. The sample lists around 160,000 clones, just over 90% occurring once. The source material was peripheral blood. The receptors originated from a man aged 18 to 35 with acute or convalescent COVID-19.

The rearrangement joins TRBV14 to TRBJ1-1, with D maybe TRBD1 (5 bases). Germline CDR1 SGHDN, CDR2 FVKESK. CDR3 length: 15 amino acids. Trimming took 4 bases from V and 7 from J, leaving 19 bases between them. CDR3 residues: CASSLNYEGQSEAFF. In DNA, the CDR3 is TGTGCCAGCAGCCTAAATTACGAAGGACAAAGTGAAGCTTTCTTT.

This chain joins TRBV3-1 (or the pseudogene TRBV3-2) and TRBJ1-1, with 9 bases that match TRBD1. The CDR3 runs 14 residues. The germline V gene has CDR1 LGHDT and CDR2 YNNKEL (reference sequence). V trimming: 3 bases; J trimming: 6 bases; junction bases outside the gene matches: 5. The CDR3 bases are TGTGCCAGCAGCCAGCCGACAGGGGGATCTGAAGCTTTCTTT. Its translation is CASSQPTGGSEAFF.

CDR3 sequence (DNA): TGTGCCAGCAGCCCCCGGACTAGCGGGAGTTCCTACAATGAGCAGTTCTTC. Protein product: CASSPRTSGSSYNEQFF. The V gene is TRBV5-4, the J gene TRBJ2-1, with TRBD2 matching over 13 bases. The J segment lost 1 base and the V segment lost 4 bases, leaving 5 bases of the junction unmatched. There are 17 residues in the CDR3. Germline V gives CDR1 SGHNT, CDR2 YYREEE (reference sequence).

V and J are TRBV7-2 and TRBJ2-5; 9 bases fit TRBD2. CDR1 SGHTA and CDR2 FQGNSA come from the germline V gene. V shed 2 bases and J 1 base; nucleotides not matched to a gene: 2. The CDR3 spans 15 residues. CDR3 DNA sequence: TGTGCCAGCAGCTTACAGCGGGGGGTCCAAGAGACCCAGTACTTC. Translating gives CASSLQRGVQETQYF.

J is TRBJ2-1 and V is TRBV5-1; 7 positions match TRBD2. Unmatched junction bases numbered 6, after V lost 2 bases and J lost 10 bases. The germline CDR1 and CDR2 sequences are SGHRS and YFSETQ. The CDR3 covers 13 residues. CDR3 DNA sequence: TGCGCCAGCAGCTTCAGCGGGATATTGGAGCAGTTCTTC. Its protein is CASSFSGILEQFF.

This clone has only one observation. The chain recombines TRBV5-1 with TRBJ2-1; D possibly corresponds to TRBD1 (5 bases). Germline CDR1 SGHRS, CDR2 YFSETQ. Trimming stripped 0 bases from V and 5 bases from J, with 9 bases between. CDR3 size: 14 residues. CDR3 coding DNA: TGCGCCAGCAGCTTGGGGACACCTAACAATGAGCAGTTCTTC. It is translated as CASSLGTPNNEQFF.

This clone was observed a single time. This chain's CDR3 is CASSSGTAGELFF. The CDR3 bases are TGCGCCAGCAGCTCCGGGACTGCCGGGGAGCTGTTTTTT. The chain is built from TRBV5-1 and TRBJ2-2, with a possible D match to TRBD2 (6 bases). Trimming removed 3 bases at V and 6 bases at J, with 9 bases between. Germline V gene data show CDR1 as SGHRS and CDR2 as YFSETQ. This CDR3 region has 13 residues.

V usage is TRBV19 and J usage is TRBJ2-2; TRBD1 matches 8 bases. Trimming took 3 bases from V and 6 from J; bases not matched to a gene: 6. The CDR3 is 15 residues long. The germline V gene encodes CDR1 LNHDA and CDR2 SQIVND (reference sequence). The CDR3 sequence: CASSIDRGRAGELFF. CDR3 coding DNA: TGTGCCAGTAGTATTGACAGGGGTAGGGCCGGGGAGCTGTTTTTT.

This chain uses TRBV19 with TRBJ2-5; no reliable D call. CDR3 length: 13 residues. CDR1 and CDR2 from the germline V gene are LNHDA and SQIVND (reference sequence). The V gene lost 5 bases and the J gene lost 1 base, with 8 bases spanning the gap. The CDR3 protein is CASSQYTQETQYF. The CDR3 DNA reads TGTGCCAGTAGTCAATACACCCAAGAGACCCAGTACTTC.

This rearrangement joins TRBV5-1 to TRBJ2-3; D may be TRBD1 (5 bases). Trimming removed 3 bases at V and 3 bases at J, with 8 bases between. The CDR3 has 13 residues. Germline lookup yields CDR1 SGHRS and CDR2 YFSETQ. The DNA for the CDR3 is TGCGCCAGCAGCTCCCCAGGGACAGATACGCAGTATTTT. Translated: CASSSPGTDTQYF.

The rearrangement links TRBV18 to TRBJ1-4; no clear D. This CDR3 comprises 16 residues. The germline V gene encodes CDR1 KGHSH and CDR2 LQKENI. The germline V and J ends were trimmed by 4 bases and 7 bases, with 19 bases remaining between them. DNA of the CDR3: TGTGCCAGCTCACTCCCTGGCGGGGATAGTGGTGAAAAACTGTTTTTT. As protein: CASSLPGGDSGEKLFF. Looking up the rest from reference TRBV18 and TRBJ1-4 gives the full variable domain: NAGVMQNPRHLVRRRGQEARLRCSPMKGHSHVYWYRQLPEEGLKFMVYLQKENIIDESGMPKERFSAEFPKEGPSILRIQQVVRGDSAAYFCASSLPGGDSGEKLFFGSGTQLSVL.